The 13 T cell receptor beta chains below were found in one sample sequenced in a study of blood T cell repertoires in COVID-19. Assay: immunoSEQ multiplex PCR; the TCRdb copy retains only in-frame clones and omits some. Here the sample spans around 140,000 clones, around 86% being singletons. Sample: PBMCs or T cells enriched from blood (not recorded which). The receptors here all came from a man aged 55 to 70 who had recovered from COVID-19.

This chain links TRBV19 with TRBJ2-6; 8 bases are a match to TRBD1. The junction had 7 bases not matched to a gene; V was cut back by 5 bases and J by 4 bases. There are 16 residues in the CDR3. CDR1 and CDR2 from the germline V gene are LNHDA and SQIVND (reference sequence). The CDR3 here is CASSVSRGQGANVLTF. The CDR3 DNA follows: TGTGCCAGTAGTGTATCCAGGGGGCAAGGGGCCAACGTCCTGACTTTC.

The rearrangement joins TRBV6-2 or TRBV6-3 to TRBJ1-2; D may be TRBD1 (6 bases). The CDR3 consists of 17 residues. V was cut by 2 bases and J by 4 bases, with 20 bases left in between. CDR1 is MNHEY, CDR2 SVGEGT, per germline. CDR3 DNA sequence: TGTGCCAGCAGTTACCTGCGAACAGGGCCATTGGGCTATGGCTACACCTTC. Its translation: CASSYLRTGPLGYGYTF.

This clone was recorded a few times. This chain joins TRBV18 and TRBJ1-1; D might be TRBD1 (5 bases). The CDR3 runs to 14 residues. Germline V gives CDR1 KGHSH, CDR2 LQKENI. The ends were cut back, 6 bases at V and 4 bases at J, with 15 bases in the middle. The CDR3 is CASSPQGEATEAFF. Written as DNA, the CDR3 is TGTGCCAGCTCCCCTCAGGGTGAGGCCACTGAAGCTTTCTTT.

The chain links TRBV28 to TRBJ1-6, with 9 positions matching TRBD1. The V and J ends lost 6 bases and 10 bases, in that order; junction bases with no gene match: 13. The germline V gene encodes CDR1 MDHEN and CDR2 SYDVKM. There are 16 residues in the CDR3. The CDR3, as DNA: TGTGCCAGCAGCCTATGGACAGGGGAAAGGGGGTCACCCCTCCACTTT. This encodes CASSLWTGERGSPLHF.

This chain uses TRBV5-1 with TRBJ2-3; 10 bases align to TRBD1. Germline-derived CDR1 and CDR2 are SGHRS and YFSETQ. The V and J ends lost 4 bases and 6 bases, in that order; junction bases with no gene match: 5. CDR3 length: 14 residues. CDR3 amino acids: CASSRDRGGDTQYF. DNA for the CDR3: TGCGCCAGCAGCCGGGACAGGGGAGGCGATACGCAGTATTTT. Filled out from reference TRBV5-1 and TRBJ2-3, the complete variable domain reads KAGVTQTPRYLIKTRGQQVTLSCSPISGHRSVSWYQQTPGQGLQFLFEYFSETQRNKGNFPGRFSGRQFSNSRSEMNVSTLELGDSALYLCASSRDRGGDTQYFGPGTRLTVL.

V and J are TRBV5-1 and TRBJ2-5; TRBD1 agrees at 7 bases. Germline CDR1 reads SGHRS; CDR2 reads YFSETQ. V gave up 0 bases and J gave up 5 bases; unmatched junction bases: 7. This CDR3 is built from 15 residues. In DNA form, the CDR3 reads TGCGCCAGCAGCTTGGTCGACAGGGCGAGGGAGACCCAGTACTTC. Translation gives CASSLVDRARETQYF.

The chain employs TRBV19 and TRBJ2-1; the match to TRBD2 covers 12 bases. Germline V gene lookup returns CDR1 LNHDA and CDR2 SQIVND (reference sequence). This CDR3 comprises 15 residues. With 5 bases clipped from V and 9 bases from J, the junction kept 8 bases outside the gene matches. The CDR3 DNA reads TGTGCCAGTAGTCCCCTAGCGGGAGGGTTCGGTGAGCAGTTCTTC. It codes for CASSPLAGGFGEQFF.

The chain employs TRBV7-3 and TRBJ2-3; D is perhaps TRBD2 (7 bases). CDR1 and CDR2 from the germline V gene are SGHTA and FQGTGA. The CDR3 consists of 12 residues. The V gene lost 3 bases and the J gene lost 9 bases, with 10 bases spanning the gap. The DNA of the CDR3 is TGTGCCAGCAGCTTGGGGGGGCCGACGCAGTATTTT. It translates to CASSLGGPTQYF.

V is TRBV7-9 and J is TRBJ1-1; D is uncertain. Trimming took 2 bases from V and 7 from J, leaving 8 bases between them. The CDR3 contains 12 residues. CDR1 is SEHNR and CDR2 is FQNEAQ in the germline V gene (reference sequence). CDR3 in DNA: TGTGCCAGCAGCTTAATTGGCAATGAAGCTTTCTTT. As protein: CASSLIGNEAFF. The full variable domain, completed using reference TRBV7-9 and TRBJ1-1, is DTGVSQNPRHKITKRGQNVTFRCDPISEHNRLYWYRQTLGQGPEFLTYFQNEAQLEKSRLLSDRFSAERPKGSFSTLEIQRTEQGDSAMYLCASSLIGNEAFFGQGTRLTVV.

V gene TRBV12-3 or TRBV12-4 combines with J gene TRBJ1-2, with TRBD1 matching 8 bases. V was clipped by 1 base and J by 7 bases; unmatched bases: 2. This CDR3 comprises 13 residues. CDR3 coding DNA: TGTGCCAGCAGTTTAGGGACAGGGAGTGGCTACACCTTC. It translates to CASSLGTGSGYTF.

This chain joins TRBV19 and TRBJ2-3; TRBD1 matches at 10 bases. The CDR3 length is 17 residues. CDR1 is LNHDA and CDR2 is SQIVND in the germline V gene (reference sequence). The V and J ends lost 0 bases and 3 bases, in that order; junction bases with no gene match: 6. CDR3 amino acids: CASSIEVGTGVTDTQYF. DNA of the CDR3: TGTGCCAGTAGTATAGAGGTCGGGACAGGGGTGACAGATACGCAGTATTTT.

The chain couples TRBV5-1 to TRBJ2-1; 7 bases align to TRBD2. Germline V CDR1 and CDR2: SGHRS, YFSETQ. Trimming at V came to 4 bases and at J to 4 bases, leaving 8 bases not matched to a gene. The CDR3 is 15 residues long. CDR3 sequence (DNA): TGCGCCAGCAGCCCCGCGGGGGACCATTACAATGAGCAGTTCTTC. Its translation is CASSPAGDHYNEQFF.

V is TRBV4-1 and J is TRBJ2-7, with TRBD1 matching over 7 bases. With 1 base clipped from V and 0 bases from J, the junction kept 9 bases outside the gene matches. The CDR3 spans 17 residues. Germline values: CDR1 MGHRA, CDR2 YSYEKL. CDR3 residues: CASSQGRGTVSSYEQYF. CDR3 DNA: TGCGCCAGCAGCCAAGGAAGAGGGACAGTGAGCTCCTACGAGCAGTACTTC.